One sample yielded the 29 T cell receptor beta chains listed below, sequenced in a study of T cell repertoires in cytomegalovirus infection. One entry per CDR3 protein results from TCRdb running MiXCR on the reads. The sample shows about 160,000 distinct CDR3 sequences, roughly 22% of them seen only once. Their antigen targets remain unknown. The sequencing used CD8+ T cells from cultured PBMCs, collected from culture after CMV antigen stimulation. These receptor sequences come from a human donor in good health (CMV status not recorded). Some clones in this sample may be carry-over from other donors' samples.

This chain uses TRBV4-3 with TRBJ2-1; weak D call: TRBD1 (5 bases). The CDR3 covers 15 residues. V was clipped by 3 bases and J by 0 bases, with 9 bases between them. The germline gives CDR1 LGHNA, CDR2 YSLEER. The DNA for the CDR3 is TGCGCCAGCAGCCATGACAGCAGCTCCTACAATGAGCAGTTCTTC. Protein sequence: CASSHDSSSYNEQFF.

The V and J genes are TRBV23-1 and TRBJ2-4, with a weak D call TRBD1 (5 bases). TRBV23-1 is known as an ORF, though its function is uncertain. The CDR3 consists of 16 residues. V was cut by 1 base and J by 13 bases, with 23 bases left in between. The DNA of the CDR3 is TGCGCCAGCAGTCAATATCAGACGGTAGCCAAAAACAGGCAGTACTTC. Translating gives CASSQYQTVAKNRQYF.

The chain carries TRBV7-8 and TRBJ2-5; TRBD2 is a possible D gene (6 bases). Germline V gene sequence: CDR1 SGHVS, CDR2 FQNEAQ. V was cut by 6 bases and J by 10 bases, with 21 bases left in between. The CDR3 covers 14 residues. The CDR3: CASRGTGRGVDQYF. CDR3 bases: TGTGCCAGCAGAGGGACTGGCCGGGGAGTGGACCAGTACTTC.

The rearrangement uses TRBV7-9 and TRBJ2-7; D is ambiguous. This CDR3 has 16 residues. Looked up from germline, CDR1 is SEHNR and CDR2 is FQNEAQ (reference sequence). Trimming left V 4 bases short and J 0 bases short, with 16 bases between. The CDR3 DNA reads TGTGCCAGCAGCTCCCTTCCGACCGGCAGCTCCTACGAGCAGTACTTC. Protein sequence: CASSSLPTGSSYEQYF.

The chain links TRBV27 to TRBJ2-2; 7 nucleotides match TRBD2. V shed 0 bases and J 3 bases; nucleotides not matched to a gene: 10. The V gene's germline CDR1 is MNHEY and CDR2 SMNVEV (reference sequence). The CDR3 sequence is 18 residues long. This CDR3 reads CASSLSIMGGEDTGELFF. CDR3 bases: TGTGCCAGCAGTTTATCCATAATGGGGGGGGAGGACACCGGGGAGCTGTTTTTT.

Note on this clonotype: This is likely a read error, given that the CDR3 carries no conserved phenylalanine or tryptophan at its end. V is TRBV27 and J is TRBJ1-6; a weak D match, TRBD1 (6 bases). Trimming stripped 6 bases from V and 7 bases from J, with 16 bases between. The CDR3 has 15 residues. Germline V gene sequence: CDR1 MNHEY, CDR2 SMNVEV (reference sequence). The CDR3 nucleotides read TGTGCCAGCAGGACCTCCAGGGGCCTAAATTCACCCCTCCACTAT. Translation gives CASRTSRGLNSPLHY.

This clonotype was counted between two and nine times. The chain carries TRBV7-6 and TRBJ1-2, with D perhaps TRBD1 (5 bases). The CDR3 has 13 amino acids. V was shortened by 4 bases and J by 4 bases, with 10 bases between the two germline ends. The germline V gene has CDR1 SGHVS and CDR2 FNYEAQ. CDR3 coding DNA: TGTGCCAGCAGCTCTAACAGGATCTATGGCTACACCTTC. Amino acid sequence: CASSSNRIYGYTF.

V and J are TRBV6-5 and TRBJ2-5; 10 bases match TRBD2. CDR3 length equals 17 residues. Germline CDR1 MNHEY, CDR2 SVGAGI. Losses at the gene ends were 2 bases for V and 2 bases for J; bases not matched to a gene: 8. CDR3 DNA sequence: TGTGCCAGCAGTTACGGGGCTAGCGGGGGTGAGCAAGAGACCCAGTACTTC. Amino acid sequence: CASSYGASGGEQETQYF.

This clonotype was seen only a few times. The chain links TRBV7-9 to TRBJ1-1, with 7 bases that match TRBD1. The V gene end was trimmed by 6 bases and the J gene end by 7 bases; junction bases not matched to a gene: 14. The CDR3 extends over 15 amino acids. Germline V gives CDR1 SEHNR, CDR2 FQNEAQ (reference sequence). CDR3 in amino acids: CASSRAGTAVSEAFF. The CDR3 nucleotides read TGTGCCAGCAGTCGTGCCGGGACAGCTGTGAGTGAAGCTTTCTTT.

V gene TRBV20-1 combines with J gene TRBJ2-3, with D perhaps TRBD1 or TRBD2 (5 bases each). The CDR3 loop spans 14 amino acids. V was pared by 0 bases and J by 2 bases, with 9 bases between. Germline V CDR1 and CDR2: DFQATT, SNEGSKA (reference sequence). CDR3 sequence reads: CSARDGGNTDTQYF. CDR3 DNA sequence: TGCAGTGCTAGAGATGGGGGTAACACAGATACGCAGTATTTT.

The sample holds a few counts of this clonotype. V and J are TRBV14 and TRBJ1-2; 7 bases are shared with TRBD1. This CDR3 comprises 16 residues. V dropped 1 base and J dropped 2; count of bases not matched to a gene: 7. The germline V gene encodes CDR1 SGHDN and CDR2 FVKESK. The CDR3 nucleotides read TGTGCCAGCAGCCAAGCCCGGACAGGATTCAACTATGGCTACACCTTC. Amino acid sequence: CASSQARTGFNYGYTF.

J is TRBJ2-1 and V is TRBV9, with D possibly TRBD2 on 6 matching bases. CDR3 length equals 17 residues. Trimming stripped 3 bases from V and 0 bases from J, with 16 bases between. Germline CDR1 SGDLS, CDR2 YYNGEE. CDR3 amino acids: CASSGRGNPGSYNEQFF. The CDR3 DNA reads TGTGCCAGCAGCGGCCGCGGGAACCCCGGCTCCTACAATGAGCAGTTCTTC.

This clonotype showed up just a few times. This chain uses TRBV6-6 with TRBJ2-3; a weak D match, TRBD2 (5 bases). The CDR3 totals 12 residues. Germline values: CDR1 MNHNY, CDR2 SVGAGI (reference sequence). V was pared by 7 bases and J by 8 bases, with 13 bases between. The CDR3 region is CASTSEEGTQYF. The DNA of the CDR3 is TGTGCCAGCACCTCCGAAGAGGGTACGCAGTATTTT.

This clonotype has a handful of counts. The chain links TRBV19 to TRBJ1-4, with unresolved D. There are 14 residues in the CDR3. Trimming cost V 3 bases and J 5 bases, with 10 bases left between them. The V gene's germline CDR1 is LNHDA and CDR2 SQIVND (reference sequence). This CDR3 is CASSIPGRNEKLFF. The CDR3 bases are TGTGCCAGTAGTATCCCGGGGAGGAATGAAAAACTGTTTTTT. Combining the CDR3 with reference TRBV19 and TRBJ1-4 gives the whole variable domain DGGITQSPKYLFRKEGQNVTLSCEQNLNHDAMYWYRQDPGQGLRLIYYSQIVNDFQKGDIAEGYSVSREKKESFPLTVTSAQKNPTAFYLCASSIPGRNEKLFFGSGTQLSVL.

The chain recombines TRBV29-1 with TRBJ1-2; TRBD1 aligns across 9 bases. V was clipped by 7 bases and J by 7 bases; unmatched bases: 7. Germline V gene sequence: CDR1 SQVTM, CDR2 ANQGSEA. CDR3 length: 12 amino acids. CDR3 in DNA: TGCAGCGCCGGAAGGGACAGGGCTGGCTACACCTTC. This encodes CSAGRDRAGYTF. The full variable domain, completed using reference TRBV29-1 and TRBJ1-2, is SAVISQKPSRDICQRGTSLTIQCQVDSQVTMMFWYRQQPGQSLTLIATANQGSEATYESGFVIDKFPISRPNLTFSTLTVSNMSPEDSSIYLCSAGRDRAGYTFGSGTRLTVV.

In its sample, this clonotype was seen many times. J is TRBJ1-4 and V is TRBV7-2; possible D gene TRBD1, 5 bases. Germline CDR1 and CDR2: SGHTA and FQGNSA. The length of the CDR3 is 18 residues. V was pared by 5 bases and J by 3 bases, with 22 bases between. Here the CDR3 DNA reads TGTGCCAGCAGCCCCAAAACGCAGGGAAATATAGCTAATGAAAAACTGTTTTTT. Encoded protein: CASSPKTQGNIANEKLFF.

This chain uses TRBV11-2 with TRBJ2-1; D is perhaps TRBD2 (7 bases). Trimming left V 5 bases short and J 8 bases short, with 13 bases between. Germline CDR1 SGHAT, CDR2 FQNNGV. CDR3 length equals 13 residues. The CDR3 nucleotides are TGTGCCAGCAGCCGGGGGGCGGCCTATGAGCAGTTCTTC. Translation gives CASSRGAAYEQFF.

The chain recombines TRBV24-1 with TRBJ2-2; the D is unclear. CDR3 length: 13 residues. In germline, CDR1 is KGHDR, CDR2 SFDVKD. V lost 4 bases and J 3 bases, leaving 5 bases between the germline ends. CDR3 nucleotides: TGTGCCACCAGTGACCTGTACACCGGGGAGCTGTTTTTT. As protein: CATSDLYTGELFF.

The chain joins TRBV27 to TRBJ1-3, with 7 positions matching TRBD1. V lost 4 bases to trimming and J lost 2 bases; unmatched junction nucleotides: 5. In germline, CDR1 is MNHEY, CDR2 SMNVEV (reference sequence). The CDR3 loop spans 15 amino acids. The CDR3 nucleotides are TGTGCCAGCAGTTCGCAGGGGGATCCTGGAAACACCATATATTTT. It specifies CASSSQGDPGNTIYF.

V gene TRBV6-8 combines with J gene TRBJ1-1; TRBD1 agrees at 7 bases. Unmatched junction bases numbered 17, after V lost 2 bases and J lost 11 bases. Per germline, CDR1 MNHGY and CDR2 SAAAGT. The CDR3 is 16 amino acids. This CDR3 is CASSYAYGTEKMRAFF. CDR3 in DNA: TGTGCCAGCAGTTACGCATACGGGACAGAAAAGATGAGGGCTTTCTTT.

This clonotype was counted between two and nine times. The junction does not match germline at one end; this may be a read error. The rearrangement uses TRBV7-6 and TRBJ1-4, with D unclear. This CDR3 comprises 14 residues. Germline V gene lookup returns CDR1 SGHVS and CDR2 FNYEAQ. The CDR3 nucleotides read TGTGCCAGCAGCCCCGGGAGGGTTAATGAAAAGCTGTTTTTT. It translates to CASSPGRVNEKLFF.

The chain combines TRBV25-1 with TRBJ1-6, with 7 bases fitting TRBD1. The CDR3 has 15 amino acids. Per the germline V gene, CDR1 is MGHDK and CDR2 is SYGVNS. The junction had 9 bases not matched to a gene; V was cut back by 2 bases and J by 11 bases. The CDR3 spells CASSEGGQSDPPLHF. CDR3 in DNA: TGTGCCAGCAGTGAAGGGGGACAGTCGGATCCACCCCTCCACTTT.

The chain joins TRBV4-2 to TRBJ2-3; D gene uncertain. The CDR3 is 15 residues long. Trimming shortened V by 0 bases and J by 2 bases, and 9 bases separated the two germline ends. CDR1 is LGHNA, CDR2 YNFKEQ, per germline. The CDR3 DNA reads as TGTGCCAGCAGCCAAGAAGAGGTGATCACAGATACGCAGTATTTT. Translation gives CASSQEEVITDTQYF.

The count of this clonotype is one. The chain uses TRBV28 and TRBJ1-6; a possible D gene is TRBD1 (6 bases). V was clipped by 7 bases and J by 10 bases, with 17 bases between them. Germline V CDR1 and CDR2: MDHEN, SYDVKM. The CDR3 spans 14 residues. The CDR3 loop is CASIISGDRSPLHF. Written as DNA, the CDR3 is TGTGCCAGCATTATTTCAGGGGATCGCTCACCCCTCCACTTT.

The chain is built from TRBV12-3 or TRBV12-4 and TRBJ1-5; weak D call: TRBD1 (5 bases). This CDR3 contains 19 residues. Trimming took off 3 bases at V and 0 bases at J, with 21 bases between the two ends. In DNA form, the CDR3 reads TGTGCCAGCAGTTTCACTTTGGGGGGACCCCCTAATAGCAATCAGCCCCAGCATTTT. Its protein product is CASSFTLGGPPNSNQPQHF.

This clonotype has just a few counts. For the CDR3, the DNA is TGTGCCAGCAGCCCCGGGACAGGGGGCTCCTATGGCTACACCTTC. This encodes CASSPGTGGSYGYTF. The V call is TRBV5-6, the J call TRBJ1-2; 12 bases fit TRBD1. The CDR3 is 15 residues long. The trim removed 4 bases at V and 4 bases at J, leaving 5 bases unmatched. The germline CDR1 and CDR2 sequences are SGHDT and YYEEEE. The full variable domain, in which reference TRBV5-6 and TRBJ1-2 provide the parts outside the CDR3, is DAGVTQSPTHLIKTRGQQVTLRCSPKSGHDTVSWYQQALGQGPQFIFQYYEEEERQRGNFPDRFSGHQFPNYSSELNVNALLLGDSALYLCASSPGTGGSYGYTFGSGTRLTVV.

The genes are TRBV7-2 and TRBJ2-7, with 8 bases matching TRBD1. V lost 5 bases and J lost 6; bases outside the gene matches: 12. Germline lookup yields CDR1 SGHTA and CDR2 FQGNSA. CDR3 length equals 15 residues. CDR3 nucleotide sequence: TGTGCCAGCAGCGGAGCCGGGACAGGCTTCATCGAGCAGTACTTC. Its translation is CASSGAGTGFIEQYF.

The rearrangement uses TRBV7-2 and TRBJ1-2; TRBD1 matches 8 bases. The trim removed 10 bases at V and 7 bases at J, leaving 8 bases unmatched. The CDR3 consists of 12 residues. Per germline, CDR1 SGHTA and CDR2 FQGNSA. The CDR3: CATRGQGAGYTF. CDR3 nucleotide sequence: TGTGCCACCAGGGGGCAGGGGGCTGGCTACACCTTC.

V and J are TRBV7-8 and TRBJ1-5, with 8 bases aligning to TRBD1. CDR1 SGHVS and CDR2 FQNEAQ come from the germline V gene. The CDR3 has 16 amino acids. The V gene end was trimmed by 5 bases and the J gene end by 0 bases; junction bases not matched to a gene: 6. In nucleotides, the CDR3 is TGTGCCAGCAGCCCCCGGACAGGGAGTAGCAATCAGCCCCAGCATTTT. It specifies CASSPRTGSSNQPQHF.